Below, one T cell receptor (beta chain) is given with its context. Its antigen is not known. Construction of TCR beta libraries relied on iRepertoire HTBI primers and on Arm-PCR targeting CDR3 regions. Using its own MiXCR run on the multiplex PCR reads, TCRdb lists one record per CDR3 protein. This repertoire shows more than 350,000 distinct CDR3 sequences, roughly 21% found once; its top ten account for roughly 13%. This entry comes from a study of regulatory T cells in long-lasting Graves disease. Study-level points and caveats: The study found lower TCR diversity in persistent Graves' patients than in newly diagnosed ones. Favored gene segments in persistent disease were TRBV28, TRBJ1-2 and TRBJ2-5.

The germline CDR1 and CDR2 sequences are MNHEY and SMNVEV (reference sequence). The CDR3 is 13 amino acids. Trimming removed 6 bases from V and 5 bases from J, with 11 bases in between. Time point of the sample: persistent/refractory GD, antithyroid drugs over 5 years with positive TRAb. RNA isolated from PBMCs was used to make the TCR library. All patients originated from an endocrinology department located in Xi'an, China. Into tubes containing EDTA, approximately 9 milliliters of peripheral blood were drawn. Source: peripheral blood mononuclear cells (PBMCs), taken when the disease was refractory, from a patient treated with antithyroid drugs. V is TRBV27 and J is TRBJ1-5; tentative D call: TRBD1 (5 bases). The origin of this receptor is a female donor with Graves disease. CDR3 amino acids: CASRFGADQPQHF. CDR3 sequence (DNA): TGTGCCAGCAGATTTGGGGCCGATCAGCCCCAGCATTTT.